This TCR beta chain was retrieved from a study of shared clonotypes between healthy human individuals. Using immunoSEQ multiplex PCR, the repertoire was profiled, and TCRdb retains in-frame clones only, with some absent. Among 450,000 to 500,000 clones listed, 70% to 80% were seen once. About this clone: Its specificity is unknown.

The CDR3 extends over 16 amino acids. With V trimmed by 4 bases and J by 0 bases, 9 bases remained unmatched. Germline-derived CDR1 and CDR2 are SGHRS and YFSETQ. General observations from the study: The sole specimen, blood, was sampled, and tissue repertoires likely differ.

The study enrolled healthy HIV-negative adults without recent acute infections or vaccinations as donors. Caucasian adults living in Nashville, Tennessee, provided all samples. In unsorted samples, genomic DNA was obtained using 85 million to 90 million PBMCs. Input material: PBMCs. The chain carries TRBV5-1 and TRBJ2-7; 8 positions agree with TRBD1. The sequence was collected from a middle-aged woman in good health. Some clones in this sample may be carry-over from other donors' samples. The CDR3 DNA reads TGCGCCAGCAGCCCCTATGACAGGGGAAACTCCTACGAGCAGTACTTC. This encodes CASSPYDRGNSYEQYF.